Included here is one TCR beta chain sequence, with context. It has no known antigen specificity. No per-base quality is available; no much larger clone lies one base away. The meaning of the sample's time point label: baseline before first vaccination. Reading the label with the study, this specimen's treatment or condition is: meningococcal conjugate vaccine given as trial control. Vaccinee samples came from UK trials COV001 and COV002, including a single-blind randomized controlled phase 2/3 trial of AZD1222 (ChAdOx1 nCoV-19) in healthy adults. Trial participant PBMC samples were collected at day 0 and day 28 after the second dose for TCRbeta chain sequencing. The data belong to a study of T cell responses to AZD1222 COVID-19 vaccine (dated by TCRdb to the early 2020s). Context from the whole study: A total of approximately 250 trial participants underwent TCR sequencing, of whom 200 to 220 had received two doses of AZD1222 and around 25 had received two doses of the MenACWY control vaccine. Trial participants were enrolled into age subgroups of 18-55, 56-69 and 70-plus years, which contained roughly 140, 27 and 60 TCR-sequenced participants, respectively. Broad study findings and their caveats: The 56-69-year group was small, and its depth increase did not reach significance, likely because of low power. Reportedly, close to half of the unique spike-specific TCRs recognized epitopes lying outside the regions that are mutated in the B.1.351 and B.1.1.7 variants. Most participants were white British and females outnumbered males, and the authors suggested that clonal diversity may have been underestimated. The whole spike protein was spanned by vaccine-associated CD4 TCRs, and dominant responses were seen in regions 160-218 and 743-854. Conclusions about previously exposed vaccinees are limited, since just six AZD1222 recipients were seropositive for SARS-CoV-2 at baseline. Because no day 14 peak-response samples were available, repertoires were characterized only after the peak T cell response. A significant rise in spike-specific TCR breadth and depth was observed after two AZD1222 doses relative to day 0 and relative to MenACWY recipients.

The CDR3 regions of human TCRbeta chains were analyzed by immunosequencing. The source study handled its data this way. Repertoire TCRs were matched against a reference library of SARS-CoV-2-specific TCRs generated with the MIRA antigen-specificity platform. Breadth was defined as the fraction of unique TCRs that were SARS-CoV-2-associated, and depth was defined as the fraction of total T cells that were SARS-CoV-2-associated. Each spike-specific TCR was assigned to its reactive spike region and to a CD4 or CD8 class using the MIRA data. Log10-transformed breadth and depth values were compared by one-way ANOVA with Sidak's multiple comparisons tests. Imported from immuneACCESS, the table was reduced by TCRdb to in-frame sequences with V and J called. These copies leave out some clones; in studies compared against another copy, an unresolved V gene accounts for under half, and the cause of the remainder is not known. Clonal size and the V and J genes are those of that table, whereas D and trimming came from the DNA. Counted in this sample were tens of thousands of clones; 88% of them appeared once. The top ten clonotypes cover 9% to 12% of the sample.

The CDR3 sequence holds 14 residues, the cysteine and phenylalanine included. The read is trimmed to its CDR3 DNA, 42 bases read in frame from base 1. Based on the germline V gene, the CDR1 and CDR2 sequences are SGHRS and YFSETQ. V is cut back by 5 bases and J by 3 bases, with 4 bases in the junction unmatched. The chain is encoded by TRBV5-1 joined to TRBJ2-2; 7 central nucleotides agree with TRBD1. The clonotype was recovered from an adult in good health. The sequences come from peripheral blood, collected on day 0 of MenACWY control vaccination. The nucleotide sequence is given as TGCGCCAGCAGGGGTGACAGGGACACCGGGGAGCTGTTTTTT. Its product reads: CASRGDRDTGELFF.